These T cell receptor beta chains were read from a single sample in a study of a mutant IDH1 vaccine in newly diagnosed glioma. No cognate antigen is known for these TCRs. Assay used: immunoSEQ multiplex PCR; TCRdb lists only in-frame clones, some missing. Seen here are roughly 38,000 clones, around 76% observed once, and the top ten hold around 6.6%. The sequencing here drew on PBMCs, taken from a glioma patient whose treatment included an IDH1 peptide vaccine. Receptor source: a woman aged 40 to 50 with glioma. Some clones in this sample may be carry-over from other donors' samples. Each CDR3 is given with its conserved first and last residue. The D gene is left open where the match is weak. Expanded clones are given a class, and other clones once, few, many or no size at all.

size: -
J: TRBJ1-1
V: TRBV25-1
D: -
DNA: TGTGCCAGCAGTGGTCTCCAGGGGTCGAACACTGAAGCTTTCTTT
CDR3: CASSGLQGSNTEAFF

size: -
J: TRBJ2-5
V: TRBV5-5
D: TRBD2
DNA: TGTGCCAGCAGTCGACGGACTAGCGGGTTCGAGACCCAGTACTTC
CDR3: CASSRRTSGFETQYF

size: once
J: TRBJ2-6
V: TRBV4-1
D: -
DNA: TGCGCCAGCAGCCAAGATACCCTCGCTGGCAGGCTCTCTGGGGCCAACGTCCTGACTTTC
CDR3: CASSQDTLAGRLSGANVLTF

size: -
J: TRBJ1-5
V: TRBV4-2
D: -
DNA: TGTGCCAGCAGCCCTCAAGGGAATAGCAATCAGCCCCAGCATTTT
CDR3: CASSPQGNSNQPQHF

size: -
J: TRBJ2-5
V: TRBV4-1
D: TRBD2
DNA: TGCGCCAGCAGCCTGGGACTAGCGGGAGGGCCTTCAGAGACCCAGTACTTC
CDR3: CASSLGLAGGPSETQYF

size: few
J: TRBJ2-5
V: TRBV19
D: -
DNA: TGTGCCAGTAGTAGGCAAAGGCAAGAGACCCAGTACTTC
CDR3: CASSRQRQETQYF

size: once
J: TRBJ1-2
V: TRBV5-5
D: -
DNA: TGTGCCAGCAGCTTGAAGCTTCCCTATGGCTACACCTTC
CDR3: CASSLKLPYGYTF

size: -
J: TRBJ1-1
V: TRBV2
D: -
DNA: TGTGCCAGCAGTCAGATGAACACTGAAGCTTTCTTT
CDR3: CASSQMNTEAFF

size: -
J: TRBJ2-5
V: TRBV2
D: TRBD2
DNA: TGTGCCAGCAGAGCGGGGGGGATCCAAGAGACCCAGTACTTC
CDR3: CASRAGGIQETQYF

size: few
J: TRBJ1-1
V: TRBV5-4
D: TRBD1
DNA: TGTGCCAGCAGAAGGACAGGGGATCGAGCTTTCTTT
CDR3: CASRRTGDRAFF

size: -
J: TRBJ1-2
V: TRBV7-6
D: -
DNA: TGTGCCAGCAGCTTAGCGAGCCAAGTTGGCTACACCTTC
CDR3: CASSLASQVGYTF

size: -
J: TRBJ2-3
V: TRBV5-1
D: TRBD1
DNA: TGCGCCAGCAGCCTTGGACAGGCAACTAGCACAGATACGCAGTATTTT
CDR3: CASSLGQATSTDTQYF

size: -
J: TRBJ2-7
V: TRBV6-1
D: -
DNA: TGTGCCAGCAGGCTAACGGACGAGCAGTACTTC
CDR3: CASRLTDEQYF

size: -
J: TRBJ2-7
V: TRBV12-2
D: -
DNA: TGTGCAAGTCGCTTAGCGGGCGGGAAGGAATCCTACGAGCAGTACTTC
CDR3: CASRLAGGKESYEQYF

size: -
J: TRBJ1-2
V: TRBV5-4
D: TRBD1
DNA: TGTGCCAGCAGCTGGGGACAGGTCAGCTATGGCTACACCTTC
CDR3: CASSWGQVSYGYTF

size: -
J: TRBJ2-2
V: TRBV7-7
D: TRBD1
DNA: TGTGCTAGCAGCTTATTTGCGGGGACAGGGAACACCGGGGAGCTGTTTTTT
CDR3: CASSLFAGTGNTGELFF

size: -
J: TRBJ2-7
V: TRBV6-6
D: -
DNA: TGTGCCAGCAGCCCCGACACCTACGAGCAGTACTTC
CDR3: CASSPDTYEQYF

size: -
J: TRBJ2-1
V: TRBV19
D: TRBD1
DNA: TGTGCCAGTAGTATAGCTGTGACAGGGACCGCTGAGCAGTTCTTC
CDR3: CASSIAVTGTAEQFF

size: -
J: TRBJ1-5
V: TRBV2
D: -
DNA: TGTGCCAGCACCCGTGAGGGAGGCCGCCAGCCCCAGCATTTT
CDR3: CASTREGGRQPQHF

size: once
J: TRBJ1-4
V: TRBV5-1
D: -
DNA: TGCGCCAGCAGTTCCGACCGGGTAGACGAAAAACTGTTTTTT
CDR3: CASSSDRVDEKLFF

size: -
J: TRBJ2-6
V: TRBV6-5
D: -
DNA: TGTGCCAGCAGTCTCGATCCCGGGGCCAACGTCCTGACTTTC
CDR3: CASSLDPGANVLTF

size: -
J: TRBJ2-5
V: TRBV5-1
D: TRBD1
DNA: TGCGCCAGCAGCTTAGACAGGGGGCCAGGGACCCAGTACTTC
CDR3: CASSLDRGPGTQYF

size: -
J: TRBJ2-2
V: TRBV7-8
D: -
DNA: TGTGCCAGCAGCACTCAACAGGGACCGAACACCGGGGAGCTGTTTTTT
CDR3: CASSTQQGPNTGELFF

size: -
J: TRBJ2-1
V: TRBV6-6
D: -
DNA: TGTGCCAGCAGTTATATCAGGTTTAATGAGCAGTTCTTC
CDR3: CASSYIRFNEQFF

size: -
J: TRBJ2-2
V: TRBV7-2
D: -
DNA: TGTGCCAGCAGCCAGGCCCTCTCAGCCGGGGAGCTGTTTTTT
CDR3: CASSQALSAGELFF

size: -
J: TRBJ2-1
V: TRBV4-1
D: -
DNA: TGCGCCAGCAGCCAAGGTGGGCAGCACAATGAGCAGTTCTTC
CDR3: CASSQGGQHNEQFF

size: -
J: TRBJ1-4
V: TRBV5-1
D: -
DNA: TGCGCCAGCAGCTTAAGGGATAATGAAAAACTGTTTTTT
CDR3: CASSLRDNEKLFF